The sequence of this T cell receptor (beta chain) was determined in a study of blood T cells in healthy people across ages. Of note for this clonotype: Its specificity is unknown.

Study-level results: Naive T cell percentage showed a strong correlation with TCR beta diversity.

The germline CDR1 and CDR2 sequences are MDHEN and SYDVKM. CDR3 length equals 15 residues. V was cut by 2 bases and J by 5 bases, with 15 bases left in between. The second PCR ran roughly 7 to 11 cycles with a sample-barcoded 5' primer and J-beta primers. Via MiXCR, TCRdb re-called the 5' RACE reads, giving one row per CDR3 protein. The repertoire holds roughly 900,000 distinct CDR3 sequences, about 48% seen once, with roughly an eighth in the top ten. The chain recombines TRBV28 with TRBJ1-1, with D unresolved. The receptor was derived from a man aged 25 to 40 in good health. Sequencing input: blood. For the CDR3, the DNA is TGTGCCAGCAGTTTAGCGGTTGGGGTACGAACTGAAGCTTTCTTT. Translating gives CASSLAVGVRTEAFF.